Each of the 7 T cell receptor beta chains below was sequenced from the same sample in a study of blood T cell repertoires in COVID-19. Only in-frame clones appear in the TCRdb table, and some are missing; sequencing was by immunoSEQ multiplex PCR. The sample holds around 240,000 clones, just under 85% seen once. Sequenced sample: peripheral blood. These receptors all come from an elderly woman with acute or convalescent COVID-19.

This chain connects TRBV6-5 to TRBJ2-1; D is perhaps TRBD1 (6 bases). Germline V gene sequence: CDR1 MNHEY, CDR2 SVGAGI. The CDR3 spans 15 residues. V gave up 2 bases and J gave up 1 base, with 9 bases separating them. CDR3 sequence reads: CASSYRQESYNEQFF. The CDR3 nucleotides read TGTGCCAGCAGTTACCGACAGGAGTCCTACAATGAGCAGTTCTTC.

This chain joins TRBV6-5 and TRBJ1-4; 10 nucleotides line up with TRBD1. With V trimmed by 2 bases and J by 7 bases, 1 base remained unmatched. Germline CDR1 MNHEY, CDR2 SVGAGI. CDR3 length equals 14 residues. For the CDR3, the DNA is TGTGCCAGCAGTTACGACAGGGGGCGTGAAAAACTGTTTTTT. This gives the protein CASSYDRGREKLFF.

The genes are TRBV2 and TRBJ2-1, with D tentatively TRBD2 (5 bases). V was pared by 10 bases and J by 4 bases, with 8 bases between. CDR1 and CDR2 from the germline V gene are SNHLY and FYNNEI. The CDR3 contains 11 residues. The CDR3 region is CATSGYNEQFF. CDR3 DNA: TGTGCCACTTCGGGGTACAATGAGCAGTTCTTC.

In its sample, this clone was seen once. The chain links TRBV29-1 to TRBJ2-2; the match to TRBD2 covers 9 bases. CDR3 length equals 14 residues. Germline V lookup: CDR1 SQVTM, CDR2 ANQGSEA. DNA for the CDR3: TGCACAAACGCCGGGGGACTAGCCACCGGGGAGCTGTTTTTT. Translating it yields CTNAGGLATGELFF.

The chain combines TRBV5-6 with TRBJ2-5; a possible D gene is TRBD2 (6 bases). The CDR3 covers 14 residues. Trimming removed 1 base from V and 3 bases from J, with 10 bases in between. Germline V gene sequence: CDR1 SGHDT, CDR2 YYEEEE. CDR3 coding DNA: TGTGCCAGCAGCTTGATGCGGGGAAAAGAGACCCAGTACTTC. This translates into CASSLMRGKETQYF.

CDR3 in amino acids: CASNQGGNTEAFF. In DNA form, the CDR3 reads TGTGCCAGTAACCAAGGGGGGAACACTGAAGCTTTCTTT. The rearrangement joins TRBV19 to TRBJ1-1; a possible D gene is TRBD1 (6 bases). The germline V gene has CDR1 LNHDA and CDR2 SQIVND (reference sequence). This CDR3 has 13 residues. Trimming took 7 bases from V and 1 from J, leaving 10 bases between them. Combining the CDR3 with reference TRBV19 and TRBJ1-1 gives the whole variable domain DGGITQSPKYLFRKEGQNVTLSCEQNLNHDAMYWYRQDPGQGLRLIYYSQIVNDFQKGDIAEGYSVSREKKESFPLTVTSAQKNPTAFYLCASNQGGNTEAFFGQGTRLTVV.

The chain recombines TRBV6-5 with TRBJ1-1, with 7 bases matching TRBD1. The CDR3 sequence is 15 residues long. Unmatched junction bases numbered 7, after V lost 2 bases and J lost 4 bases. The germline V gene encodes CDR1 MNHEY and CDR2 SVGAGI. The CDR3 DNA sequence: TGTGCCAGCAGTTACGGGGCCTACAGGGGCACTGAAGCTTTCTTT. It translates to CASSYGAYRGTEAFF.